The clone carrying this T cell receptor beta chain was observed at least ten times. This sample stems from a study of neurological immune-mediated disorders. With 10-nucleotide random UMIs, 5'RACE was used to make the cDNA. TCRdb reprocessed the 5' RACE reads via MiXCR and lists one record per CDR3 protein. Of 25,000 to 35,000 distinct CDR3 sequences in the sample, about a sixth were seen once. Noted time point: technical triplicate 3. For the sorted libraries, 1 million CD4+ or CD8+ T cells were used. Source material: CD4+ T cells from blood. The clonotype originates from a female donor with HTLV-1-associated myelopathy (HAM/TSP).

The CDR3 reads CSARVRGPSNQPQHF. In DNA form, the CDR3 reads TGCAGTGCTAGGGTACGTGGCCCCTCGAATCAGCCCCAGCATTTT. The chain combines TRBV20-1 with TRBJ1-5; D not resolved. The germline V and J ends were trimmed by 3 bases and 4 bases, with 16 bases remaining between them. Germline assignment: CDR1 DFQATT and CDR2 SNEGSKA (reference sequence). The CDR3 extends over 15 amino acids.